One sample yielded the 2 T cell receptor beta chains listed below, sequenced in a study of cytomegalovirus exposure and HLA in healthy donors. Assay: immunoSEQ multiplex PCR; the TCRdb copy retains only in-frame clones and omits some. The repertoire consists of approximately 120,000 clones, with 85% to 90% occurring once and the leading ten covering 1.1%. Material for sequencing was PBMCs. These receptors originate from a woman aged 18-29 years in good health and CMV-seronegative.

The chain uses TRBV5-1 and TRBJ2-3; 12 bases line up with TRBD2. The germline V gene encodes CDR1 SGHRS and CDR2 YFSETQ. Trimming cost V 1 base and J 0 bases; bases outside gene matches: 0. CDR3 length: 16 residues. The CDR3 sequence is CASSLTSGGSTDTQYF. CDR3 DNA sequence: TGCGCCAGCAGCTTGACTAGCGGGGGGAGCACAGATACGCAGTATTTT.

This clone was seen just once. The chain recombines TRBV30 with TRBJ1-3; no firm D call. This CDR3 has 13 residues. Per the germline V gene, CDR1 is GTSNPN and CDR2 is SVGIG (reference sequence). Trimming removed 8 bases from V and 7 bases from J, with 18 bases in between. The CDR3 reads CALDSGGGNTIYF. CDR3 DNA sequence: TGTGCCCTAGACTCGGGAGGTGGTAACACCATATATTTT.